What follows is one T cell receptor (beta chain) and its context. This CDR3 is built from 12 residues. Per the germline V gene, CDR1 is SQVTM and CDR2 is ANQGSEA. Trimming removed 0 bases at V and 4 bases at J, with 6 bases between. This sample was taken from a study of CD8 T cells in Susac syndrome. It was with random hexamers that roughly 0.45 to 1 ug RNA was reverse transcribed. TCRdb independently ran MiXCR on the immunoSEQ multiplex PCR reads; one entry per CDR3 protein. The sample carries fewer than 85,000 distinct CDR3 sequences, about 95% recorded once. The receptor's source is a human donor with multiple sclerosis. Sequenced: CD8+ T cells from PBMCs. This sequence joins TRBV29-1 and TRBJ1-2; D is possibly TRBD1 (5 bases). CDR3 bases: TGCAGCGTTGAAGACAGGGTCTATGGCTACACCTTC. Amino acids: CSVEDRVYGYTF.